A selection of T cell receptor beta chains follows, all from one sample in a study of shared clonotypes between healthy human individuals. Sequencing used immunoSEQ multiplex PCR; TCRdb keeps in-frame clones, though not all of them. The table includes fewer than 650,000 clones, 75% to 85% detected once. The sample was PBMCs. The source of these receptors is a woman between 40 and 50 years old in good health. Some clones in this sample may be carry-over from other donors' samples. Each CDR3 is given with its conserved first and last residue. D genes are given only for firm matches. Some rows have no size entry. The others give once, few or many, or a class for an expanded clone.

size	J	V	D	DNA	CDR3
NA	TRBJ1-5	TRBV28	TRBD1	TGTGCCAGCAGTACCCGGACAGGTAATCAGCCCCAGCATTTT	CASSTRTGNQPQHF
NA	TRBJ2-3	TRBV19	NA	TGTGCCAGTAGCTATAGCCGTTCCACAGATACGCAGTATTTT	CASSYSRSTDTQYF
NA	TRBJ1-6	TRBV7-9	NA	TGTGCCAGCAGCCTATCCTATAATTCACCCCTCCACTTT	CASSLSYNSPLHF
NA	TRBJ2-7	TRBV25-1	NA	TGTGCCAGCGGGCGGTCCATCGAGCAGTACTTC	CASGRSIEQYF
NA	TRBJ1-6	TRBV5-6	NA	TGTGCCAGCAGCTACGACAGCCTCTCCTTTGGGCCCCTCCACTTT	CASSYDSLSFGPLHF
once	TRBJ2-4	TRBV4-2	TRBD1	TGTGCCAGCAGCCAAGATCTGGACAGGGCCTCATTACAGTACTTC	CASSQDLDRASLQYF
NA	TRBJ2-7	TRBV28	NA	TGTGCCAGCAGTTTGGCAGGGATACGTTACGAGCAGTACTTC	CASSLAGIRYEQYF
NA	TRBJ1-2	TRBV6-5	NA	TGTGCCAGCAGTTACTCCCGAGGCTATGGCTACACCTTC	CASSYSRGYGYTF
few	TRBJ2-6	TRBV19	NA	TGTGCCAGTAGCAATCCCTCCAACGTCCTGACTTTC	CASSNPSNVLTF
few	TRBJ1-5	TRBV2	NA	TGTGCCAGCGGAGTGAAAGGACTCAGCAATCAGCCCCAGCATTTT	CASGVKGLSNQPQHF
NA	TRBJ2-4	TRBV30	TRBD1	TGTGCCTGGAGATCCTACAGGGGTAAAAACATTCAGTACTTC	CAWRSYRGKNIQYF
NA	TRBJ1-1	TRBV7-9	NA	TGTGCCAGCAGCGTGAACACTGAAGCTTTCTTT	CASSVNTEAFF
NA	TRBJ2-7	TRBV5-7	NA	TGTGCCAGCAGCCCCCGACTTACCCTTCCCCGTGAGCAGTACTTC	CASSPRLTLPREQYF
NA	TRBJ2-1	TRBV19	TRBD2	TGTGCCAGTACCACCGGGACTAGCGGGGGAGACTACAATGAGCAGTTCTTC	CASTTGTSGGDYNEQFF
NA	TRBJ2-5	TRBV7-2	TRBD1	TGTGCCAGCAGCCCCCAGACGGACAGGGGGGAGACCCAGTACTTC	CASSPQTDRGETQYF
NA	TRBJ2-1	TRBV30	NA	TGTGCCTGGACCCCCCGGCGGACTGAGCAGTTCTTC	CAWTPRRTEQFF
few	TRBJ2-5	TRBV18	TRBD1	TGTGCCAGCTCCCCGGCGGGACAGGGGGGAAGGACCCAGTACTTC	CASSPAGQGGRTQYF
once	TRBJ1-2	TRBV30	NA	TGTGCCTGGAGTCAGTACTTTGCCTATGGCTACACCTTC	CAWSQYFAYGYTF
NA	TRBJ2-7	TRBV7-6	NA	TGTGCCAGCAGCCCAGGGGTACAGTCACCCTCCTACGAGCAGTACTTC	CASSPGVQSPSYEQYF
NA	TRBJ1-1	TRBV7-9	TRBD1	TGTGCCAGCAGCCAGGGGGTATTTACTGAAGCTTTCTTT	CASSQGVFTEAFF
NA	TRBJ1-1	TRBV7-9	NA	TGTGCCAGCAGTCAAAGGGGGAGTACTGAAGCTTTCTTT	CASSQRGSTEAFF
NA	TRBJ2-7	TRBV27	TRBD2	TGTGCCAGCAGTCTCCGACTAGCGGGGTCGGACGAGCAGTACTTC	CASSLRLAGSDEQYF
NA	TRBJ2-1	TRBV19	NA	TGTGCCAGCACGTCCCCCTACAATGAGCAGTTCTTC	CASTSPYNEQFF
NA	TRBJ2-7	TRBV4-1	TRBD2	TGCGCCAGCAGCCAAGCACCGGGACTAGCGGGAGAATACGAGCAGTACTTC	CASSQAPGLAGEYEQYF
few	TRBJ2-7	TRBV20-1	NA	TGCAGTGCGAGACAGGTCTACGAGCAGTACTTC	CSARQVYEQYF
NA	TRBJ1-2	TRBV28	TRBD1	TGTGCCAGCAGTTTATTCCGACAGGGGGCACGAAGTGGCTACACCTTC	CASSLFRQGARSGYTF
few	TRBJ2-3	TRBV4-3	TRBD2	TGCGCCAGCAGCCAAGAAAGCGGGAGGGCCTCCCCAGATACGCAGTATTTT	CASSQESGRASPDTQYF
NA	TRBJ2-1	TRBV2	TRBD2	TGTGCCAGCAGTCCTCTAGCGGGAGGGATGAATGAGCAGTTCTTC	CASSPLAGGMNEQFF
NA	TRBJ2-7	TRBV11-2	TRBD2	TGTGCCAGCAGCTTAGAAGGGACTAGCAGTTATTACGAGCAGTACTTC	CASSLEGTSSYYEQYF
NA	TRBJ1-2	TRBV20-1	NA	TGCAGTGCTATAGAGCTCTATGGCTACACCTTC	CSAIELYGYTF
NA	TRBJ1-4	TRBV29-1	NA	TGCAGCGTTGCCCTTGGACAGACAACAACTAATGAAAAACTGTTTTTT	CSVALGQTTTNEKLFF
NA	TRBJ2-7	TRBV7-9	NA	TGTGCCAGCAGAGGGGAGACGGGGGACTACGAGCAGTACTTC	CASRGETGDYEQYF
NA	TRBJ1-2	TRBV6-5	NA	TGTGCCAGCAGTTCCTTCCCGACAGGAGCTAACTATGGCTACACCTTC	CASSSFPTGANYGYTF
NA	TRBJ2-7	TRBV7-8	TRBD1	TGTGCCAGCAGCAGGGACAGAGCCTACGAGCAGTACTTC	CASSRDRAYEQYF
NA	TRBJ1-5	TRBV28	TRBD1	TGTGCCAGCAGACCGACAGGGGGGCACCAGCCCCAGCATTTT	CASRPTGGHQPQHF
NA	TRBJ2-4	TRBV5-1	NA	TGCGCCAGCAGCTTGGATGGACAGTCGCTAAACATTCAGTACTTC	CASSLDGQSLNIQYF
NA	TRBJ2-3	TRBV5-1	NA	TGCGCCAGCAGCTTACTGGACCCCACAGATACGCAGTATTTT	CASSLLDPTDTQYF
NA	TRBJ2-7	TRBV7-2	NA	TGTGCCAGCAGCTTACCCTCAGGGGTCTCCTACGAGCAGTACTTC	CASSLPSGVSYEQYF
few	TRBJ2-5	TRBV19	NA	TGTGCCAGTAGCCATTCCCTGGCGGGTCCATCGGAGACCCAGTACTTC	CASSHSLAGPSETQYF
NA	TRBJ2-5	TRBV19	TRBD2	TGTGCCAGTAGCCTGAAGGGACTAGCCCAGGGGACCCAGTACTTC	CASSLKGLAQGTQYF
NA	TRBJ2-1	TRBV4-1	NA	TGCGCCAGCAGCCAGGGCCAGCTGGGCAACAATGAGCAGTTCTTC	CASSQGQLGNNEQFF
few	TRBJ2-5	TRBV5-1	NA	TGCGCCAGCAGCGCCGGAGTGGCCGGGGAGACCCAGTACTTC	CASSAGVAGETQYF
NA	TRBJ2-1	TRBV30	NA	TGTGCCTGGAGTGCCTCGGACCCGACGGTTAGGTCCTACAATGAGCAGTTCTTC	CAWSASDPTVRSYNEQFF
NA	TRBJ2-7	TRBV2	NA	TGTGCCAGCAGGCCGGTGGAGAGTTCCTACGAGCAGTACTTC	CASRPVESSYEQYF
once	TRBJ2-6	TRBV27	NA	TGTGCCAGTTCCCGTGGCGGGCACCGGGGTGGGGCCAACGTCCTGACTTTC	CASSRGGHRGGANVLTF
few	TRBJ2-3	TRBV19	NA	TGTGCCAGTAGTACGAGACCCACAGATACGCAGTATTTT	CASSTRPTDTQYF
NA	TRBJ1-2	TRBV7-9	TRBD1	TGTGCCAGCAGCCAGGACAGGGGGTTAGGCTATGGCTACACCTTC	CASSQDRGLGYGYTF
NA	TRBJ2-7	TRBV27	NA	TGTGCCAGCAGTTTCAGGAGCTCGGGTCCCGGCGAGCAGTACTTC	CASSFRSSGPGEQYF
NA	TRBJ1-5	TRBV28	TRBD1	TGTGCCAGCAGTTCCAGGGGGCCAAGCAATCAGCCCCAGCATTTT	CASSSRGPSNQPQHF
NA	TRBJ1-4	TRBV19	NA	TGTGCCAGTAGTGGCCGAGCAACTAATGAAAAACTGTTTTTT	CASSGRATNEKLFF
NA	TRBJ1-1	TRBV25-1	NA	TGTGCCAGCAGTGAGGGGGGCAGGGTAGCTTTCTTT	CASSEGGRVAFF
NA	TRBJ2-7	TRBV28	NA	TGTGCCAGCAGTTTACGTGGGCAGGGGAGCTCCTACGAGCAGTACTTC	CASSLRGQGSSYEQYF
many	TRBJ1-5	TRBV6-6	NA	TGTGCCAGCAGTTACGAGGGCTATAGCAATCAGCCCCAGCATTTT	CASSYEGYSNQPQHF
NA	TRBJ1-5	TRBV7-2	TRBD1	TGTGCCAGCAGCCATGGGACAGGGAATCAGCCCCAGCATTTT	CASSHGTGNQPQHF
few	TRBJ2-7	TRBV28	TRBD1	TGTGCCAGCACCCCCCAGGACAGGGACTTCGCCTACGAGCAGTACTTC	CASTPQDRDFAYEQYF
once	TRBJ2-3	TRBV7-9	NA	TGTGCCAGCAGCTCGAACACAGATACGCAGTATTTT	CASSSNTDTQYF
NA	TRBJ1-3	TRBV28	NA	TGTGCCAGCAGTTTATGGCAGGACTCTGGAAACACCATATATTTT	CASSLWQDSGNTIYF
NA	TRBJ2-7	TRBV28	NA	TGTGCCAGCAGCCCGCTAGGGGTGACCTCCTACGAGCAGTACTTC	CASSPLGVTSYEQYF
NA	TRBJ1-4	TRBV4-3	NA	TGCGCCAGCAGCCAAGAAAACCCTTGGGGGGCGGGAGAAAAACTGTTTTTT	CASSQENPWGAGEKLFF